This T cell receptor beta chain came from a study of blood T cell repertoires in COVID-19. The CDR3 consists of 16 residues. The V end was cut by 1 base, the J end by 4 bases, with 14 bases between. The germline V gene has CDR1 LGHDT and CDR2 YNNKEL (reference sequence). The assay was immunoSEQ multiplex PCR, and TCRdb's table has in-frame clones only and misses some. Among some 380,000 clones listed, 88% were seen once. The clonotype was recovered from a woman aged 40 to 55 with acute COVID-19. Specimen: PBMCs or T cells enriched from blood (not recorded which). The chain carries TRBV3-1 (or the pseudogene TRBV3-2) and TRBJ1-5, with a weak D call TRBD1 (5 bases). CDR3 residues: CASSQGRQGLNQPQHF. CDR3 nucleotide sequence: TGTGCCAGCAGCCAAGGACGGCAGGGACTAAATCAGCCCCAGCATTTT.